One sample yielded the 18 T cell receptor beta chains listed below, sequenced in a study of T cell repertoires in cytomegalovirus infection. In TCRdb, the reads were re-called with MiXCR into one record per CDR3 protein. The sample holds about 360,000 distinct CDR3 sequences, 15% to 20% seen once. The sample taken for sequencing was PBMCs. The source is a human donor in good health (CMV status not recorded). Some clones in this sample may be carry-over from other donors' samples.

The sample holds many counts of this clonotype. The CDR3 sequence is CASSLGPTRDEQFF. CDR3 in DNA: TGTGCCAGCAGCTTAGGCCCCACTAGGGATGAGCAGTTCTTC. The gene calls are TRBV7-2 and TRBJ2-1; maybe TRBD2 (5 bases). The CDR3 is 14 residues long. Germline V lookup: CDR1 SGHTA, CDR2 FQGNSA. V was clipped by 1 base and J by 8 bases, with 12 bases between them.

This clonotype was seen ten or more times. V is TRBV7-6 and J is TRBJ2-1, with D tentatively TRBD1 (5 bases). The CDR3 has 15 residues. The germline V gene has CDR1 SGHVS and CDR2 FNYEAQ. Trimming removed 1 base from V and 6 bases from J, with 13 bases in between. The CDR3 loop is CASSLGRQGTNEQFF. Here the CDR3 DNA reads TGTGCCAGCAGCTTAGGTAGGCAGGGCACCAATGAGCAGTTCTTC.

At least ten counts were recorded for this clonotype. The chain recombines TRBV5-1 with TRBJ1-3, with D hard to call. The germline V gene encodes CDR1 SGHRS and CDR2 YFSETQ. The CDR3 is 17 amino acids. Trimming cost V 3 bases and J 3 bases, with 19 bases left between them. This CDR3 reads CASSSRPLSGVGNTIYF. The CDR3 DNA is TGCGCCAGCAGCTCACGTCCCCTCTCTGGCGTTGGAAACACCATATATTTT.

This clonotype was detected only a few times. The V call is TRBV27, the J call TRBJ2-6; a weak D match, TRBD2 (7 bases). The CDR3 length is 16 residues. Looked up from germline, CDR1 is MNHEY and CDR2 is SMNVEV (reference sequence). V was pared by 7 bases and J by 5 bases, with 18 bases between. The CDR3 bases are TGTGCCAGCACCCGAATCGGGGGGCGAAGGGCCAACGTCCTGACTTTC. Its translation is CASTRIGGRRANVLTF.

This clonotype was found a few times. The J gene is TRBJ2-5, the V gene TRBV2, with a tentative D call TRBD1 (6 bases). This CDR3 is 14 amino acids long. Trimming pared 6 bases from V and 1 base from J, leaving 12 bases between. CDR1 is SNHLY, CDR2 FYNNEI, per germline. The CDR3 loop is CASRTPGVQETQYF. The DNA of the CDR3 is TGTGCCAGCAGGACCCCAGGGGTCCAAGAGACCCAGTACTTC. Drawing the rest from reference TRBV2 and TRBJ2-5, the complete variable domain is EPEVTQTPSHQVTQMGQEVILRCVPISNHLYFYWYRQILGQKVEFLVSFYNNEISEKSEIFDDQFSVERPDGSNFTLKIRSTKLEDSAMYFCASRTPGVQETQYFGPGTRLLVL.

This clonotype was recorded once. This rearrangement joins TRBV11-2 to TRBJ2-1; TRBD2 matches 8 bases. There are 13 residues in the CDR3. V gave up 11 bases and J gave up 3 bases; unmatched junction bases: 6. Germline CDR1 and CDR2: SGHAT and FQNNGV. DNA of the CDR3: TGTGCCTCGGCGGGGGGAAACTACAATGAGCAGTTCTTC. This encodes CASAGGNYNEQFF.

The chain links TRBV27 to TRBJ2-3, with TRBD1 matching over 7 bases. CDR1 MNHEY and CDR2 SMNVEV come from the germline V gene (reference sequence). J gave up 5 bases and V 6 bases, and 8 bases lay outside the gene matches. This CDR3 has 14 residues. The CDR3 here is CASRRQGRGDTQYF. CDR3 coding DNA: TGTGCCAGCAGGAGACAGGGAAGGGGAGATACGCAGTATTTT.

The chain links TRBV10-3 to TRBJ2-1, with D maybe TRBD1 (6 bases). This CDR3 has 14 residues. V was cut by 11 bases and J by 3 bases, with 17 bases left in between. CDR1 is ENHRY and CDR2 is SYGVKD in the germline V gene. CDR3 in amino acids: CAGAQGYLYNEQFF. CDR3 sequence (DNA): TGTGCCGGGGCACAGGGATACCTCTACAATGAGCAGTTCTTC.

The chain links TRBV20-1 to TRBJ2-3, with a weak D call TRBD1 (6 bases). This CDR3 contains 16 residues. Trimming took off 0 bases at V and 3 bases at J, with 16 bases between the two ends. The germline V gene encodes CDR1 DFQATT and CDR2 SNEGSKA (reference sequence). The CDR3 coding sequence is TGCAGTGCTAGAGATATCTCCCTGAGGGGGACAGATACGCAGTATTTT. Translating gives CSARDISLRGTDTQYF.

The sample holds many counts of this clonotype. This rearrangement joins TRBV28 to TRBJ1-4; D might be TRBD1 (5 bases). V lost 3 bases and J 8 bases, leaving 13 bases between the germline ends. The CDR3 extends over 14 amino acids. Germline V lookup: CDR1 MDHEN, CDR2 SYDVKM. The CDR3, as DNA: TGTGCCAGCAGTTTGGGGCAGGACTTAGAAAAACTGTTTTTT. Protein product: CASSLGQDLEKLFF.

This clonotype occurred many times. The chain couples TRBV7-8 to TRBJ2-1; D may match TRBD1 or TRBD2 (5 bases each). CDR1 is SGHVS and CDR2 is FQNEAQ in the germline V gene. V lost 5 bases to trimming and J lost 5 bases, with 22 bases between them. This CDR3 region has 17 residues. CDR3 sequence reads: CASSPGIGQGDDNEQFF. The DNA for the CDR3 is TGTGCCAGCAGCCCCGGGATAGGGCAGGGCGATGACAATGAGCAGTTCTTC.

This chain joins TRBV12-3 or TRBV12-4 and TRBJ1-5; perhaps TRBD1 as D (5 bases). V lost 1 base, J lost 3 bases, and 10 bases lay in between. The CDR3 length is 15 residues. The CDR3 reads CASSLVVGDNQPQHF. In DNA form, the CDR3 reads TGTGCCAGCAGTTTAGTCGTGGGGGACAATCAGCCCCAGCATTTT.

This clonotype was observed at least ten times. V usage is TRBV28 and J usage is TRBJ1-2; D remains ambiguous. Trimming took 3 bases from V and 0 from J, leaving 11 bases between them. Per the germline V gene, CDR1 is MDHEN and CDR2 is SYDVKM. The CDR3 has 15 amino acids. The CDR3 DNA follows: TGTGCCAGCAGTTTTGTCGGGGTATCTAACTATGGCTACACCTTC. It codes for CASSFVGVSNYGYTF.

V and J are TRBV29-1 and TRBJ1-2; perhaps TRBD1 as D (6 bases). V was clipped by 4 bases and J by 7 bases, with 28 bases between them. Germline CDR1 reads SQVTM; CDR2 reads ANQGSEA. The CDR3 contains 17 residues. The CDR3 here is CSVGMSRGQQGVGGYTF. CDR3 DNA sequence: TGCAGCGTTGGTATGAGCCGGGGACAACAGGGCGTTGGTGGCTACACCTTC.

In this sample, this clonotype turned up many times. The chain joins TRBV12-3 or TRBV12-4 to TRBJ2-3; TRBD2 aligns across 11 bases. Trimming took 0 bases from V and 0 from J; bases not matched to a gene: 5. CDR3 length equals 18 residues. DNA of the CDR3: TGTGCCAGCAGTTTAGCCCTAGCGGGAGGCTATAGCACAGATACGCAGTATTTT. Translation gives CASSLALAGGYSTDTQYF.

This clonotype came up a few times. The chain is built from TRBV20-1 and TRBJ2-1; 9 bases align to TRBD2. J was trimmed by 11 bases and V by 6 bases; bases with no gene match: 8. The CDR3 runs to 12 residues. Germline assignment: CDR1 DFQATT and CDR2 SNEGSKA (reference sequence). CDR3: CSAVVSGSQQFF. CDR3 sequence (DNA): TGCAGTGCGGTTGTTAGCGGGAGTCAGCAGTTCTTC.

This clonotype was found many times. The CDR3: CASRRLAGARDTQYF. The CDR3 DNA reads as TGTGCCAGCAGAAGACTAGCGGGAGCTAGGGATACGCAGTATTTT. The V gene is TRBV27, the J gene TRBJ2-3; TRBD2 matches at 12 bases. V dropped 6 bases and J dropped 6; count of bases not matched to a gene: 7. Germline loops: CDR1 MNHEY, CDR2 SMNVEV (reference sequence). The CDR3 has 15 residues.

The table lists this clonotype with many counts. The V and J genes are TRBV12-3 or TRBV12-4 and TRBJ2-5; 10 bases map to TRBD2. This CDR3 contains 16 residues. After removal of 3 bases from V and 4 bases from J, the junction contained 8 bases not matched to a gene. The CDR3 coding sequence is TGTGCCAGCAGTTTGGCTAGCGGGAGCGGAGCAGAGACCCAGTACTTC. Encoded protein: CASSLASGSGAETQYF.